Shown below are 2 T cell receptor beta chains from a single sample sequenced in a study of cytomegalovirus exposure and HLA in healthy donors. PCR employed 60 Vbeta and 13 Jbeta primers. The method was immunoSEQ multiplex PCR; TCRdb's version includes in-frame clones alone and lacks a portion of them. The data hold about 160,000 clones, with 80% observed a single time. Sequencing was carried out using PBMCs. Receptors originate from a young man in good health and CMV-seropositive.

This sequence joins TRBV5-1 and TRBJ2-5; TRBD1 is a possible D gene (6 bases). V was trimmed by 4 bases and J by 4 bases, leaving 11 bases between them. The CDR3 runs 13 residues. Germline lookup yields CDR1 SGHRS and CDR2 YFSETQ. Written as DNA, the CDR3 is TGCGCCAGCAGCCCCACAGGGACAGAGACCCAGTACTTC. This gives the protein CASSPTGTETQYF.

The gene calls are TRBV2 and TRBJ1-2; no definite D call. Germline lookup yields CDR1 SNHLY and CDR2 FYNNEI. The CDR3 length is 13 residues. Deletions cut 4 bases from V and 0 bases from J, with 6 bases between. The CDR3 loop is CASSAGANYGYTF. In DNA form, the CDR3 reads TGTGCCAGCAGTGCGGGAGCTAACTATGGCTACACCTTC.